This TCR beta chain was observed in a study of blood T cells in healthy people across ages. Study observations and caveats: Higher diversity and more naive CD4+ cells were features of long-lived donors, compared to aged donors. No conclusive comparison of naive versus antigen-experienced cells was possible with unsorted PBMCs.

The CDR3 length is 14 residues. The germline V gene has CDR1 LGHNA and CDR2 YSLEER. The draw of peripheral blood yielded ten milliliters from each donor. Through a sample-barcoded 5' primer and a J-beta primer mix, a second PCR was run for 7 to 11 cycles. Template switching added a 12-random-nucleotide identifier to every cDNA molecule. TCRdb passed the 5' RACE reads through MiXCR, listing each CDR3 protein once. The data hold about 1.4 million distinct CDR3 sequences, with 45% to 70% observed a single time. With regard to this clonotype: Its cognate antigen is unknown.

This sequence joins TRBV4-3 and TRBJ2-1; no reliable D call. The J call is in doubt because the DNA end fits TRBJ2-7 better. This clonotype was obtained from a man in his late teens or twenties in good health. The sample consisted of blood. The chain's CDR3 is CASSHAGSYNEQYF. The CDR3 nucleotides read TGCGCCAGCAGCCATGCAGGATCCTACAATGAGCAGTACTTC.